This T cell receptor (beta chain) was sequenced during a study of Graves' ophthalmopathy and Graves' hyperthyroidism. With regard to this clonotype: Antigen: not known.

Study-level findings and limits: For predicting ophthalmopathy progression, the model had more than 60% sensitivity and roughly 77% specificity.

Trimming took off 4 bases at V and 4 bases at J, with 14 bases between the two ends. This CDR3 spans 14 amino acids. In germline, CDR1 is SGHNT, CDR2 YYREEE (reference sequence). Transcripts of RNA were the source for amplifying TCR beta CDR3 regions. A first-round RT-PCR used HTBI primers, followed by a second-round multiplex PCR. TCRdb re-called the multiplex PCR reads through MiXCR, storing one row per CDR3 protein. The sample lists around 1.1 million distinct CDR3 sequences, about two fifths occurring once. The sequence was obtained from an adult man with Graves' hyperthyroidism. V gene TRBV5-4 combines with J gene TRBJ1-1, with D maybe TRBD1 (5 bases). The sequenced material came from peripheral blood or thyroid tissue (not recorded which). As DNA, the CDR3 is TGTGCCAGCAGCCGCGGGGGTTCGGGCACTGAAGCTTTCTTT. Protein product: CASSRGGSGTEAFF.